The present entry profiles one T cell receptor beta chain with its context. Antigen specificity is unknown. With 3 bases removed from V and 7 bases from J, the gap between germline ends came to 13 bases. The CDR3 has 14 residues. Germline CDR1 reads SGHTA; CDR2 reads FQGNSA. The data were produced by immunoSEQ multiplex PCR, yet TCRdb's version contains in-frame clones alone and is incomplete. The data show 80,000 to 100,000 clones, roughly 87% seen once. This entry comes from a study of T cell responses to AZD1222 COVID-19 vaccine. Study conclusions and caveats: White British people made up most donors, females outnumbered males, and clonal diversity was possibly underestimated.

The clonotype was recovered from an adult in good health. The rearrangement uses TRBV7-2 and TRBJ1-5; a weak D match, TRBD1 (6 bases). Material: peripheral blood, obtained on day 0 of AZD1222 vaccination. CDR3 protein: CASSFQGPRQPQHF. For the CDR3, the DNA is TGTGCCAGCAGCTTCCAGGGGCCCAGGCAGCCCCAGCATTTT.